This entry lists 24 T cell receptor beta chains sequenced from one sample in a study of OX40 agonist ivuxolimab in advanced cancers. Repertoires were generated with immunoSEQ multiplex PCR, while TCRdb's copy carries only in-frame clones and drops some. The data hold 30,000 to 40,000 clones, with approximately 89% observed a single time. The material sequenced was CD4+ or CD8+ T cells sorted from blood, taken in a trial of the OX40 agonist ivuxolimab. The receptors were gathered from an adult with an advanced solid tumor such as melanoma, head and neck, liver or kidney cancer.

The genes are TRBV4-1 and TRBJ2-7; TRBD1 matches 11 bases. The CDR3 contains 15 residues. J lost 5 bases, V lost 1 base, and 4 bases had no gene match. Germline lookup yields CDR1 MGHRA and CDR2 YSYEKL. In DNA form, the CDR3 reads TGCGCCAGCAGCCAAGCGGACAGGGGGCTCGACGAGCAGTACTTC. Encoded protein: CASSQADRGLDEQYF.

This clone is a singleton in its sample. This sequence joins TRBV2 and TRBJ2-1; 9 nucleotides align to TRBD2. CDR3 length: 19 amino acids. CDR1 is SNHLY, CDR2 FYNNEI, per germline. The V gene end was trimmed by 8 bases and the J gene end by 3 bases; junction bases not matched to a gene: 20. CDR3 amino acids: CASGPRLADELLIYNEQFF. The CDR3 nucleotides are TGTGCCAGCGGACCGAGACTAGCGGACGAACTACTAATCTACAATGAGCAGTTCTTC.

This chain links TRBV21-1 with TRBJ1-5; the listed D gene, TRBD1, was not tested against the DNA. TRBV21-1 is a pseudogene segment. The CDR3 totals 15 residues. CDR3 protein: CASSARTGEVQPQHF. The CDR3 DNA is TGTGCCAGCAGCGCCCGGACAGGGGAGGTTCAGCCCCAGCATTTT.

The CDR3 nucleotides read TGTGCCAGCAGTGAGGGGAGGACCTACGAGCAGTACTTC. Translated: CASSEGRTYEQYF. V usage is TRBV2 and J usage is TRBJ2-7; D is perhaps TRBD2 (6 bases). This CDR3 has 13 amino acids. Germline assignment: CDR1 SNHLY and CDR2 FYNNEI. The V gene lost 3 bases and the J gene lost 2 bases, with 8 bases spanning the gap.

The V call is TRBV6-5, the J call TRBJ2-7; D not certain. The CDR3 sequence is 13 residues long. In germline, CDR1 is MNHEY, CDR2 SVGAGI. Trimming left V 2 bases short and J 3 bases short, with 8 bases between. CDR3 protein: CASSYLGDYEQYF. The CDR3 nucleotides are TGTGCCAGCAGTTACCTTGGAGACTACGAGCAGTACTTC.

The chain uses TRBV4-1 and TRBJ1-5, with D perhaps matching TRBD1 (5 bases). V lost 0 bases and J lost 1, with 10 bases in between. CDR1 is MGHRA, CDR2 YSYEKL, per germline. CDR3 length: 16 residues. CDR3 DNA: TGCGCCAGCAGCCAAGAGGGGGGATACAGCAATCAGCCCCAGCATTTT. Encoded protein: CASSQEGGYSNQPQHF.

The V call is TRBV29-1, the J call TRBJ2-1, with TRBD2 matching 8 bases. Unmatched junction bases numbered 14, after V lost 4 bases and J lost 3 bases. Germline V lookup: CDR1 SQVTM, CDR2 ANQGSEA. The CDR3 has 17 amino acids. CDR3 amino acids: CSVVGEDLAGVYNEQFF. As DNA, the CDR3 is TGCAGCGTTGTAGGCGAGGACCTAGCGGGTGTCTACAATGAGCAGTTCTTC.

The CDR3 protein is CASALSGRTSSYNEQFF. The CDR3 region has the DNA TGTGCCAGCGCTCTTAGCGGGAGGACAAGCTCCTACAATGAGCAGTTCTTC. This chain uses TRBV2 with TRBJ2-1; 10 bases line up with TRBD2. The length of the CDR3 is 17 residues. Losses at the gene ends were 8 bases for V and 0 bases for J; bases not matched to a gene: 10. In germline, CDR1 is SNHLY, CDR2 FYNNEI.

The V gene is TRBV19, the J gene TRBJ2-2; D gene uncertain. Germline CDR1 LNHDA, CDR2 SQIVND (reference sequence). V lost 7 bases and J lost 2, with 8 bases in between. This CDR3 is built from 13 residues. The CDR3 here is CASTWLNTGELFF. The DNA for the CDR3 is TGTGCCAGTACTTGGCTTAACACCGGGGAGCTGTTTTTT. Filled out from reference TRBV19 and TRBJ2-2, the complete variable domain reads DGGITQSPKYLFRKEGQNVTLSCEQNLNHDAMYWYRQDPGQGLRLIYYSQIVNDFQKGDIAEGYSVSREKKESFPLTVTSAQKNPTAFYLCASTWLNTGELFFGEGSRLTVL.

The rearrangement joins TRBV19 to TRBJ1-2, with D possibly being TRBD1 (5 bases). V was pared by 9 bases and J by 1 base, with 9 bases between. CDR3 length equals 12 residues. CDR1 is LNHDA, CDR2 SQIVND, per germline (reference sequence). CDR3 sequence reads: CASREINYGYTF. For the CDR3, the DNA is TGTGCCAGCAGGGAGATTAACTATGGCTACACCTTC. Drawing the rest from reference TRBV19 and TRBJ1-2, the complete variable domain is DGGITQSPKYLFRKEGQNVTLSCEQNLNHDAMYWYRQDPGQGLRLIYYSQIVNDFQKGDIAEGYSVSREKKESFPLTVTSAQKNPTAFYLCASREINYGYTFGSGTRLTVV.

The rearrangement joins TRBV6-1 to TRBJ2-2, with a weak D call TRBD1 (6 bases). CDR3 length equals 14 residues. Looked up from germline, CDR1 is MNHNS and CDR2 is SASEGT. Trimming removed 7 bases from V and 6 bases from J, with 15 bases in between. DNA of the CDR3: TGTGCCAGCATCCCGGACAGAAACGCCGGGGAGCTGTTTTTT. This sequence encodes CASIPDRNAGELFF.

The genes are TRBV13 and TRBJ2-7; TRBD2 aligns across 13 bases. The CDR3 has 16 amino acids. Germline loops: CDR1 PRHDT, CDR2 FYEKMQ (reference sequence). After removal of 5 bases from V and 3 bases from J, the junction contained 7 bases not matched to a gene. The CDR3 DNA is TGTGCCAGCAGCCCCAGGACTAGCGGGAGACGCTACGAGCAGTACTTC. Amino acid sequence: CASSPRTSGRRYEQYF. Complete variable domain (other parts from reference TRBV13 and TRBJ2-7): AAGVIQSPRHLIKEKRETATLKCYPIPRHDTVYWYQQGPGQDPQFLISFYEKMQSDKGSIPDRFSAQQFSDYHSELNMSSLELGDSALYFCASSPRTSGRRYEQYFGPGTRLTVT.

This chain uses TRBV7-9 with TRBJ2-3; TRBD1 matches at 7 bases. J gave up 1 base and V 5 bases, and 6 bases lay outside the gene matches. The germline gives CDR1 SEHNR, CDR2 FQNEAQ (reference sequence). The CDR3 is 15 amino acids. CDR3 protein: CASSTTGERTDTQYF. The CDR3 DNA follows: TGTGCCAGCAGCACAACAGGGGAGCGCACAGATACGCAGTATTTT.

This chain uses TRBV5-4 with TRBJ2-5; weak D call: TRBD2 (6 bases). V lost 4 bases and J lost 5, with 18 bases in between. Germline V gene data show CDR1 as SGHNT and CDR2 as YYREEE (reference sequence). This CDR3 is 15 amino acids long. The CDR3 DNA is TGTGCCAGCAGCCCCTGGGCGACGGCGGGGGAGACCCAGTACTTC. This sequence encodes CASSPWATAGETQYF.

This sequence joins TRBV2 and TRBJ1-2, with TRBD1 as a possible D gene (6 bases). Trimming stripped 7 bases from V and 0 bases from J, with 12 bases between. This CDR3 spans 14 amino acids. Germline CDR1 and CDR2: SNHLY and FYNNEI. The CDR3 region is CASNQGPANYGYTF. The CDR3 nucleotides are TGTGCCAGCAATCAGGGGCCAGCTAACTATGGCTACACCTTC.

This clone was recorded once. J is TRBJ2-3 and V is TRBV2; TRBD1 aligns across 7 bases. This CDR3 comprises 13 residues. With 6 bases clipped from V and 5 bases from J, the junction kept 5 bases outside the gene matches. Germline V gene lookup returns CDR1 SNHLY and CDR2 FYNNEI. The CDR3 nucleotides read TGTGCCAGCAGATCCCGGGACAGAGATACGCAGTATTTT. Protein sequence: CASRSRDRDTQYF.

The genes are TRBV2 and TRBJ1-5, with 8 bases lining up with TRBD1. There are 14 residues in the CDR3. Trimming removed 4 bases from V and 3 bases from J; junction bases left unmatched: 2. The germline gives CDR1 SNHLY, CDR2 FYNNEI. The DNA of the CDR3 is TGTGCCAGCAGTGGGACAGGGATCAATCAGCCCCAGCATTTT. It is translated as CASSGTGINQPQHF.

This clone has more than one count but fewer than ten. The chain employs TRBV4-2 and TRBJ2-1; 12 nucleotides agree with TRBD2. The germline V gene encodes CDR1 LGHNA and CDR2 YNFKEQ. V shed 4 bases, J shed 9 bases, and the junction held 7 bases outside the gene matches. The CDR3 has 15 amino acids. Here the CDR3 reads CASSLWTSGAVEQFF. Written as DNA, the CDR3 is TGTGCCAGCAGCCTATGGACTAGCGGGGCCGTTGAGCAGTTCTTC.

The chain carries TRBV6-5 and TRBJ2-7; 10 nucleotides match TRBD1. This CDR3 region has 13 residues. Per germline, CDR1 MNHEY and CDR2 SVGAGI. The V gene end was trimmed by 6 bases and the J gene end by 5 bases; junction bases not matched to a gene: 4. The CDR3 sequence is CASRGTGDHEQYF. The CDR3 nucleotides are TGTGCCAGCAGAGGGACAGGGGACCACGAGCAGTACTTC.

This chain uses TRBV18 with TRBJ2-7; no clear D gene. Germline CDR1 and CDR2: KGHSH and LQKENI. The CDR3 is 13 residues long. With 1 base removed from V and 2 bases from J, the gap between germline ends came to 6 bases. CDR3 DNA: TGTGCCAGCTCACCACAGTATACCTACGAGCAGTACTTC. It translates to CASSPQYTYEQYF.

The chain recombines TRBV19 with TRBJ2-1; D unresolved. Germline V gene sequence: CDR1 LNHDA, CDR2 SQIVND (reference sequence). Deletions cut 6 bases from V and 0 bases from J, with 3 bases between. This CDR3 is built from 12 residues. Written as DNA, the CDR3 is TGTGCCAGTAGCGACTCCTACAATGAGCAGTTCTTC. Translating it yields CASSDSYNEQFF. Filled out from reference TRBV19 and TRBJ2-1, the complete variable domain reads DGGITQSPKYLFRKEGQNVTLSCEQNLNHDAMYWYRQDPGQGLRLIYYSQIVNDFQKGDIAEGYSVSREKKESFPLTVTSAQKNPTAFYLCASSDSYNEQFFGPGTRLTVL.

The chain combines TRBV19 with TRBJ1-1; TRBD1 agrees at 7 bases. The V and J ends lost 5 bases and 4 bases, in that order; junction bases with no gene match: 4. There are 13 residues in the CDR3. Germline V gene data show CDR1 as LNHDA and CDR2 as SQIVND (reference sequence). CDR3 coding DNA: TGTGCCAGTAGTTGGGACAGTCTCACTGAAGCTTTCTTT. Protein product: CASSWDSLTEAFF.

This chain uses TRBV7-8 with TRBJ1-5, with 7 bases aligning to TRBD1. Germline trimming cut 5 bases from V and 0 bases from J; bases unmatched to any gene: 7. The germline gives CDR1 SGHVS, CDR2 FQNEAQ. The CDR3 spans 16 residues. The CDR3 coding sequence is TGTGCCAGCAGCGCAGGGGGGGCCTATAGCAATCAGCCCCAGCATTTT. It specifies CASSAGGAYSNQPQHF.

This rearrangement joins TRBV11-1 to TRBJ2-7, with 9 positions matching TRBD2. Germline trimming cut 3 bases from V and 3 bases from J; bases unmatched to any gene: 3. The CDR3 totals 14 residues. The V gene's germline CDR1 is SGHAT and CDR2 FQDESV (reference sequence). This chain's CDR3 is CASSFFSGSYEQYF. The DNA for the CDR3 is TGTGCCAGCAGCTTCTTTAGCGGGAGCTACGAGCAGTACTTC.